This T cell receptor beta chain was found in a study of T cells in Graves' hyperthyroidism and ophthalmopathy. Per the germline V gene, CDR1 is DFQATT and CDR2 is SNEGSKA (reference sequence). CDR3 length equals 13 residues. Trimming took 1 base from V and 9 from J, leaving 13 bases between them. Authors of the study amplified TCR beta CDR3 regions from RNA transcripts. The study used the HTBI primer set for a first-round RT-PCR of the TCR CDR3. In TCRdb, the multiplex PCR reads were re-called with MiXCR into one record per CDR3 protein. The sample gives roughly 380,000 distinct CDR3 sequences, roughly 13% of which show up once; about 5% is in the top ten. At least ten counts were recorded for this clonotype.

V gene TRBV20-1 combines with J gene TRBJ2-1; D is unclear. The sequenced material came from blood. This TCR was sampled from a young woman with Graves' hyperthyroidism. CDR3 coding DNA: TGCAGTGCTAGAGGCTCCCGGGTAGGTGAGCAGTTCTTC. Its translation is CSARGSRVGEQFF.